This T cell receptor beta chain derives from a study of T-cell memory formation after mild COVID-19. Whole-study results and caveats: CD4+ bias marked clones expanding day 15 to 37, unlike balanced contracting clones. Proof of SARS-CoV-2 specificity was absent for the second-wave clones that crested on day 37.

This clonotype was seen ten or more times. Antigen unknown. TCRdb reprocessed the 5' RACE reads with MiXCR, giving one entry per CDR3 protein. This repertoire shows approximately 440,000 distinct CDR3 sequences, 20% found once; its top ten account for 8.4%. Trimming cost V 1 base and J 2 bases, with 5 bases left between them. Per germline, CDR1 KGHSH and CDR2 LQKENI. The CDR3 runs to 13 residues. The sample comprised PBMCs or a T cell subset sorted from them (not recorded which). The chain joins TRBV18 to TRBJ2-5; D ambiguous. The TCR was taken from an adult woman who had mild COVID-19 (a few samples of this study predate the infection). Cell type and time point are not known. The CDR3 DNA sequence: TGTGCCAGCTCACCACGGTTACAAGAGACCCAGTACTTC. Amino acids: CASSPRLQETQYF.